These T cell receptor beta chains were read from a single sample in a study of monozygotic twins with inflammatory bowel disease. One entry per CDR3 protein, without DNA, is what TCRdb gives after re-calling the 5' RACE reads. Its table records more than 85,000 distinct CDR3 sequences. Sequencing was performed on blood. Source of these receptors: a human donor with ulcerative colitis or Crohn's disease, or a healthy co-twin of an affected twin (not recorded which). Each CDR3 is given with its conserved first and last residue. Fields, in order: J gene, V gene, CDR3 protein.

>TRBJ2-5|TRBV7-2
CASSPGTSGEEFWVRYF
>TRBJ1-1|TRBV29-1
CSAATGGGTEAFF
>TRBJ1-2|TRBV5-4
CASSEGQGVDGYTF
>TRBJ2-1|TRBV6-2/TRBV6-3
CASSKGGGNEQFF
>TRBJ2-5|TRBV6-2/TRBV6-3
CAGRGIHPGTQYF
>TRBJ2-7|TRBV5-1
CASSWDVLYEQYF
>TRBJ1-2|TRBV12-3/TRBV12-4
CATRDSDYGYTF
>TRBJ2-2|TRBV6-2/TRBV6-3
CASTHRGTAGWTTGELFF
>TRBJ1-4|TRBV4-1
CASSRQGTTNEKLFF
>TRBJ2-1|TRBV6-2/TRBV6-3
CASSPRVAGGIYNEQFF
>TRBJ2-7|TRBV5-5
CASSREGSSHPQYF
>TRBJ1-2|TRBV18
CASSPGAGNYGYTF
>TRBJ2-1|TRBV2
CATGGYNEQFF
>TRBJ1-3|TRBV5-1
CASSLGTESSGNTIYF